This TCR beta chain was sequenced for a study of blood T cell repertoires in COVID-19. Profiling relied on immunoSEQ multiplex PCR, and the TCRdb table lists in-frame clones only, not all of them. Counted here are about 320,000 clones, about nine tenths occurring once; the ten biggest clones make up 1.5% to 2%. Sequenced: peripheral blood. This TCR was sampled from a woman younger than 45 with COVID-19, enrolled during active disease.

The CDR3, as DNA: TGTGCCAGCAGCCCCGACACTAGCAATCAGCCCCAGCATTTT. Its translation: CASSPDTSNQPQHF. The chain couples TRBV7-2 to TRBJ1-5, with no clear D. V was pared by 5 bases and J by 0 bases, with 8 bases between. Germline V CDR1 and CDR2: SGHTA, FQGNSA. The CDR3 runs to 14 residues.